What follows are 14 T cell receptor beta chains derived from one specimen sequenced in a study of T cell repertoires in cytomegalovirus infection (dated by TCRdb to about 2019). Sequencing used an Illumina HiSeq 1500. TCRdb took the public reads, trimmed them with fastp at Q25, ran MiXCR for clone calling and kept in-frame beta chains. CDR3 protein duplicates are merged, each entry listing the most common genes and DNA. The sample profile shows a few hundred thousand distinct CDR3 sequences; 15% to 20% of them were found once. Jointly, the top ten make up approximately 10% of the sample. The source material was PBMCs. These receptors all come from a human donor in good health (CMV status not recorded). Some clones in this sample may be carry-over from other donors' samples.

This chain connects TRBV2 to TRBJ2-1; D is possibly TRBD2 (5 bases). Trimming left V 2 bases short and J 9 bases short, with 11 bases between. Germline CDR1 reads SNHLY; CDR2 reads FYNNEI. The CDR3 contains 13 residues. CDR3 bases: TGTGCCAGCAGTGAACTAGCTGAGGTTGAGCAGTTCTTC. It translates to CASSELAEVEQFF.

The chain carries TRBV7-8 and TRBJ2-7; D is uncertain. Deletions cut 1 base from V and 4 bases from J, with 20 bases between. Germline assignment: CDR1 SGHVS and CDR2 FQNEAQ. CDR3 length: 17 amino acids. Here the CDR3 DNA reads TGTGCCAGCAGCTTAGAGATCGCCAAATATCAAGCATACGAGCAGTACTTC. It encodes CASSLEIAKYQAYEQYF.

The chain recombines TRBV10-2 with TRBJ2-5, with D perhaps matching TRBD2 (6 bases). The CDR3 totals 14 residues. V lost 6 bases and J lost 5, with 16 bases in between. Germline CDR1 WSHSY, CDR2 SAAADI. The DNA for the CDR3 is TGCGCCAGCAGGGCGGACGGGAGAGTGGAGACCCAGTACTTC. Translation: CASRADGRVETQYF.

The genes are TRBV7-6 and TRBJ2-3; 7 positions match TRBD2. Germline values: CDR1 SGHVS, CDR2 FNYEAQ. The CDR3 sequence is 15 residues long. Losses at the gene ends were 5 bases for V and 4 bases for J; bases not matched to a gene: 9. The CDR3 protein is CASSQAGWKADTQYF. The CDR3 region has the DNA TGTGCCAGCAGCCAAGCGGGGTGGAAGGCAGATACGCAGTATTTT.

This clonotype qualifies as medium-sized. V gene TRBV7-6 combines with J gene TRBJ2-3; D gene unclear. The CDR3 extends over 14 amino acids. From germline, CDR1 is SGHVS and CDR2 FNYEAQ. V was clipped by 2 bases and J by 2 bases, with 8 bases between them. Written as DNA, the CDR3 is TGTGCCAGCAGCTTACAACTGTTCACAGATACGCAGTATTTT. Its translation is CASSLQLFTDTQYF.

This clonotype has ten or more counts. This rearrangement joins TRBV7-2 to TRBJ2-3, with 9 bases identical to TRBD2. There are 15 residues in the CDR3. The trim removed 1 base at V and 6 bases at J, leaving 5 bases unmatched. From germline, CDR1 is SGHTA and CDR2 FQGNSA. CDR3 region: CASSLGLAGRDTQYF. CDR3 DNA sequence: TGTGCCAGCAGCTTAGGTCTAGCGGGAAGGGATACGCAGTATTTT.

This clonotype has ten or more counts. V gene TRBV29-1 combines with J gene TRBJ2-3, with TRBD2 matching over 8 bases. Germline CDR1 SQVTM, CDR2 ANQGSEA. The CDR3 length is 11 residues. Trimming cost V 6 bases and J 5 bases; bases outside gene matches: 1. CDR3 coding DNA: TGCAGCGTCGGGAGGGTAGATACGCAGTATTTT. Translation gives CSVGRVDTQYF.

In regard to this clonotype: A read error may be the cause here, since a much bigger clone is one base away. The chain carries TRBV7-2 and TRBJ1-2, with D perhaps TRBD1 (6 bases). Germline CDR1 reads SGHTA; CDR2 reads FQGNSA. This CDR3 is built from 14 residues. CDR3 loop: CPSSATTGLEGYTF. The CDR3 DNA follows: TGTCCCAGCAGCGCCACCACAGGGTTGGAGGGCTACACCTTC.

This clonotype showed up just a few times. The CDR3 DNA is TGTGCCAGCAGTGTAGGAGTCCGAGAGCAGTACTTC. Residues: CASSVGVREQYF. The V and J genes are TRBV2 and TRBJ2-7; D is unclear. CDR3 length: 12 amino acids. In germline, CDR1 is SNHLY, CDR2 FYNNEI. The ends were cut back, 4 bases at V and 7 bases at J, with 11 bases in the middle.

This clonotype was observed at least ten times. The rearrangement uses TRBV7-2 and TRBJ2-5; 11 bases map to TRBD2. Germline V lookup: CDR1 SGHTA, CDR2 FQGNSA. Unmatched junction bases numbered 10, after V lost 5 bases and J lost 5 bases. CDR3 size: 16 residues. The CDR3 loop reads CASSAPTSGTPETQYF. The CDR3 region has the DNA TGTGCCAGCAGCGCCCCGACTAGCGGGACCCCGGAGACCCAGTACTTC.

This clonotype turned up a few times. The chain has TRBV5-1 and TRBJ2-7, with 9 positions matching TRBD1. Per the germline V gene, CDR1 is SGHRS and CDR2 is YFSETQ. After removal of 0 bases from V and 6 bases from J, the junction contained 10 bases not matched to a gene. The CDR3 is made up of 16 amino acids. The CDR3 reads CASSLAIGTGLAEQYF. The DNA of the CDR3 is TGCGCCAGCAGCTTGGCCATCGGGACAGGGTTGGCCGAGCAGTACTTC.

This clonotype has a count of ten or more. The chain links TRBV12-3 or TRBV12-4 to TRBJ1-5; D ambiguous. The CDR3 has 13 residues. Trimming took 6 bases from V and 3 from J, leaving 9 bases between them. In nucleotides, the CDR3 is TGTGCCAGCAGCTTATCGACCAATCAGCCCCAGCATTTT. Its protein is CASSLSTNQPQHF.

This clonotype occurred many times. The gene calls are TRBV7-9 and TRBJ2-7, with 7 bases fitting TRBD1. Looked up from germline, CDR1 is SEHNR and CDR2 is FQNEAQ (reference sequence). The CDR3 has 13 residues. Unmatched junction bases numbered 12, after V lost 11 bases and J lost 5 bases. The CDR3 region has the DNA TGTGCCGGAGGACAGGTATTTGAAAACGAGCAGTACTTC. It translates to CAGGQVFENEQYF.

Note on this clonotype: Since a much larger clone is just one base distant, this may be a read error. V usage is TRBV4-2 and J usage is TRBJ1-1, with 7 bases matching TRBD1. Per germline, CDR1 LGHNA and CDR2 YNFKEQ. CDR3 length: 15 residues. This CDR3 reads CASSQSTGRTTEALF. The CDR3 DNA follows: TGTGCCAGCAGCCAATCGACAGGGAGGACCACTGAAGCTTTATTT.